A single sample gave rise to the 6 T cell receptor beta chains below, sequenced in a study of T cells in Graves' hyperthyroidism and ophthalmopathy. Authors of the study amplified TCR beta CDR3 regions from RNA transcripts. The TCR CDR3 first-round RT-PCR relied on the HTBI primer set. Using its own MiXCR run on the multiplex PCR reads, TCRdb lists one record per CDR3 protein. The profile shows a few hundred thousand distinct CDR3 sequences, about 22% of them singletons. Sequenced sample: blood. The receptors were gathered from a woman between 65 and 79 years old with Graves' ophthalmopathy.

This clonotype appeared many times. The gene calls are TRBV2 and TRBJ2-1; D is ambiguous. The germline gives CDR1 SNHLY, CDR2 FYNNEI. Trimming shortened V by 5 bases and J by 8 bases, and 13 bases separated the two germline ends. The CDR3 sequence is 13 residues long. DNA for the CDR3: TGTGCCAGCAGTCGGGTTGAAGGACATGAGCAGTTCTTC. Translated, it gives CASSRVEGHEQFF.

There are many counts of this clonotype. The CDR3 nucleotides are TGTGCCAGCAGTGTAACCCCCGCGGCCGACGAGCAGTACTTC. Residues: CASSVTPAADEQYF. The chain employs TRBV2 and TRBJ2-7; no firm D call. The germline CDR1 and CDR2 sequences are SNHLY and FYNNEI. This CDR3 region has 14 residues. Trimming stripped 4 bases from V and 5 bases from J, with 15 bases between. The complete variable domain, with remaining parts taken from reference TRBV2 and TRBJ2-7, reads EPEVTQTPSHQVTQMGQEVILRCVPISNHLYFYWYRQILGQKVEFLVSFYNNEISEKSEIFDDQFSVERPDGSNFTLKIRSTKLEDSAMYFCASSVTPAADEQYFGPGTRLTVT.

This clonotype was observed at least ten times. The rearrangement uses TRBV12-3 or TRBV12-4 and TRBJ1-1; the D gene is possibly TRBD1 (6 bases). V was shortened by 5 bases and J by 5 bases, with 15 bases between the two germline ends. The CDR3 has 14 amino acids. In DNA, the CDR3 is TGTGCCAGCAGTCCGGTGGGGGCTCGAACTGAAGCTTTCTTT. Protein product: CASSPVGARTEAFF.

This clonotype has just a few counts. V usage is TRBV7-3 and J usage is TRBJ2-7; 7 nucleotides align to TRBD1. Germline lookup yields CDR1 SGHTA and CDR2 FQGTGA. This CDR3 has 14 amino acids. With 6 bases clipped from V and 1 base from J, the junction kept 6 bases outside the gene matches. The CDR3 spells CASSSGTESYEQYF. CDR3 DNA sequence: TGTGCCAGCAGTTCCGGGACAGAATCCTACGAGCAGTACTTC.

This clonotype was seen only a few times. The chain joins TRBV15 to TRBJ2-7, with 7 bases matching TRBD1. V dropped 7 bases and J dropped 2; count of bases not matched to a gene: 5. This CDR3 has 13 residues. CDR1 and CDR2 (germline): LNHNV, YYDKDF (reference sequence). CDR3 in DNA: TGTGCCACCAACGCAGGGGGACCCTACGAGCAGTACTTC. Residues: CATNAGGPYEQYF. The full variable domain, with the rest looked up from reference TRBV15 and TRBJ2-7, is DAMVIQNPRYQVTQFGKPVTLSCSQTLNHNVMYWYQQKSSQAPKLLFHYYDKDFNNEADTPDNFQSRRPNTSFCFLDIRSPGLGDTAMYLCATNAGGPYEQYFGPGTRLTVT.

The rearrangement joins TRBV5-1 to TRBJ2-7; TRBD2 aligns across 9 bases. J was trimmed by 3 bases and V by 0 bases; bases with no gene match: 7. CDR1 is SGHRS and CDR2 is YFSETQ in the germline V gene. The CDR3 consists of 16 residues. The DNA for the CDR3 is TGCGCCAGCAGCTTGGGTCCTAGCGGGACGAACTACGAGCAGTACTTC. Translating it yields CASSLGPSGTNYEQYF. Combining the CDR3 with reference TRBV5-1 and TRBJ2-7 gives the whole variable domain KAGVTQTPRYLIKTRGQQVTLSCSPISGHRSVSWYQQTPGQGLQFLFEYFSETQRNKGNFPGRFSGRQFSNSRSEMNVSTLELGDSALYLCASSLGPSGTNYEQYFGPGTRLTVT.